This TCR beta chain was identified in a study of blood T cell repertoires in COVID-19. Study as a whole: The cDNA or gDNA used as material had been derived from T cells, B-cell-depleted T cells, or PBMCs.

The germline V gene has CDR1 SGHAT and CDR2 FQNNGV. The CDR3 runs to 15 residues. J lost 4 bases, V lost 6 bases, and 5 bases had no gene match. Using immunoSEQ multiplex PCR, the repertoire was profiled, and TCRdb retains in-frame clones only, with some absent. The sample contains some 52,000 clones, about 85% of which appear only once. The sequenced sample was peripheral blood. The TCR was taken from a man in his fifties or sixties with acute or convalescent COVID-19. This chain connects TRBV11-2 to TRBJ2-1; TRBD2 agrees at 11 bases. In DNA, the CDR3 is TGTGCCAGCAGTACCCTAGCGGGGGGTTACAATGAGCAGTTCTTC. It codes for CASSTLAGGYNEQFF. Drawing the rest from reference TRBV11-2 and TRBJ2-1, the complete variable domain is EAGVAQSPRYKIIEKRQSVAFWCNPISGHATLYWYQQILGQGPKLLIQFQNNGVVDDSQLPKDRFSAERLKGVDSTLKIQPAKLEDSAVYLCASSTLAGGYNEQFFGPGTRLTVL.